This TCR beta chain was profiled in a study of response to subunit inactivated influenza vaccine. Study outcomes and limitations: Few new T cells, the authors suggested, are recruited by each seasonal influenza vaccination.

This CDR3 contains 13 residues. Trimming cost V 8 bases and J 2 bases; bases outside gene matches: 3. In germline, CDR1 is WSHSY, CDR2 SAAADI. TCRdb independently ran MiXCR on the RT-PCR reads; one entry per CDR3 protein. The sample has just under 250,000 distinct CDR3 sequences; approximately 12% are singletons. As to this clonotype: What it binds is not known.

The sequence derives from a man aged 45 to 65 who received an inactivated influenza vaccine. This chain links TRBV10-2 with TRBJ2-1; 7 positions agree with TRBD2. The specimen comprised non-naive T cells sorted from PBMCs, sampled around 14 days before vaccination. The CDR3 spells CASAAGAYNEQFF. Here the CDR3 DNA reads TGCGCCAGCGCGGCGGGAGCCTACAATGAGCAGTTCTTC.